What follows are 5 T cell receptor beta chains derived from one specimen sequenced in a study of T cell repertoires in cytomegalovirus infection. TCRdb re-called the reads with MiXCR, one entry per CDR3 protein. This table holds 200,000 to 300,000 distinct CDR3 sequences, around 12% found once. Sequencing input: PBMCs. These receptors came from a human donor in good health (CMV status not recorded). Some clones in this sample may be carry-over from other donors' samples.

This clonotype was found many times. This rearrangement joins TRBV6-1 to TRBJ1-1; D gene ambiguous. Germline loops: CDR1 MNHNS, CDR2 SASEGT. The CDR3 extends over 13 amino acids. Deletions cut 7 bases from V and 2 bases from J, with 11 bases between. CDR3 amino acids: CASKGNPNTEAFF. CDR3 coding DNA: TGTGCCAGCAAGGGAAACCCAAACACTGAAGCTTTCTTT.

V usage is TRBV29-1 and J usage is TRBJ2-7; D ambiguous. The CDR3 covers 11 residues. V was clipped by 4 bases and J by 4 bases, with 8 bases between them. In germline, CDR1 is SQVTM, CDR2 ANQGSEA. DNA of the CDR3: TGCAGCGTTGCAGGAACGTACGAGCAGTACTTC. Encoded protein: CSVAGTYEQYF.

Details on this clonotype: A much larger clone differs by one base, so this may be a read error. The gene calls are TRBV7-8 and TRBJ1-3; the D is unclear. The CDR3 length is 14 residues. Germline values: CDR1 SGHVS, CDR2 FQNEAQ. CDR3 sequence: CASSPSGTGNTINF. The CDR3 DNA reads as TGTGCCAGCAGCCCAAGTGGTACTGGAAACACCATAAATTTT.

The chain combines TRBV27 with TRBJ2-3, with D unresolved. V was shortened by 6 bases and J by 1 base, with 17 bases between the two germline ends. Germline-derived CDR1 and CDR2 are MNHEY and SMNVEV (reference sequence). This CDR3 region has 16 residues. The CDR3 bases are TGTGCCAGCAGCCGGAGTCTGGAACTCCGCACAGATACGCAGTATTTT. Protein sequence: CASSRSLELRTDTQYF.

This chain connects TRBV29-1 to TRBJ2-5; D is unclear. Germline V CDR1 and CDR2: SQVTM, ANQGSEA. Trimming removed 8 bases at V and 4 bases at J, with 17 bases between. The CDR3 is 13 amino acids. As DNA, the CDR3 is TGCAGCATCGGGCGCTCGATGGCAGAGACCCAGTACTTC. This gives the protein CSIGRSMAETQYF.